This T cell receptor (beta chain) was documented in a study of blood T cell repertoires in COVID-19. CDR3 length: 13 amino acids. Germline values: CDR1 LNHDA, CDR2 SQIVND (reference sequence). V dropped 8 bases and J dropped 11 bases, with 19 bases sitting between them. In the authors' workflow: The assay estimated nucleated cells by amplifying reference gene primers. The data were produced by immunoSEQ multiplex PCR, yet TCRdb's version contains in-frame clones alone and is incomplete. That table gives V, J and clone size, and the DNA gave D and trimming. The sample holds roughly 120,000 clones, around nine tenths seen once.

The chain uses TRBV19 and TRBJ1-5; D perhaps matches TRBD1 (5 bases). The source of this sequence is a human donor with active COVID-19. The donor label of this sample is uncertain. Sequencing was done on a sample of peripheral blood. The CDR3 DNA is TGTGCCAGTGAGGGTGGGGGGTTGCTGGCCCAGCATTTT. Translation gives CASEGGGLLAQHF.